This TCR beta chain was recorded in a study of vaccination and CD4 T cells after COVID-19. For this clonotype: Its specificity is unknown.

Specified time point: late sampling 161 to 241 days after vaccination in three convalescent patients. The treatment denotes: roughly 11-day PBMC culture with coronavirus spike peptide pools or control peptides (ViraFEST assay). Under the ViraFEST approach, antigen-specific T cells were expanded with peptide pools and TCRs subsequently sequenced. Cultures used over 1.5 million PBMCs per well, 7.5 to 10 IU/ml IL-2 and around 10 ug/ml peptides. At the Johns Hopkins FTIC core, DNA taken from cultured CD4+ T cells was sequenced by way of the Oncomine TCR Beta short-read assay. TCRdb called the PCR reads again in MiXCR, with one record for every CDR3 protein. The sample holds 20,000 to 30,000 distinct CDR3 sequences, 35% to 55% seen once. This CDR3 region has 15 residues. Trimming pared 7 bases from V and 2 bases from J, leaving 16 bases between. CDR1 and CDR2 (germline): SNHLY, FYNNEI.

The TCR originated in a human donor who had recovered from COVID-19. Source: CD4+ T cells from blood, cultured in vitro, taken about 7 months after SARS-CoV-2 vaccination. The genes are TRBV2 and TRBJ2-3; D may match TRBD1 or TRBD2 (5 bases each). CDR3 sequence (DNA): TGTGCCAGCAATTTTTGGCAAGGGACCACAGATACGCAGTATTTT. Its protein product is CASNFWQGTTDTQYF.